The clone carrying this T cell receptor beta chain was counted at least ten times. TCRbeta libraries were built with three rounds of nested PCR, modified from ARM-PCR. TCRdb itself ran the multiplex PCR reads through MiXCR, one entry per CDR3 protein. The sample lists tens of thousands of distinct CDR3 sequences; approximately 60% were seen once. The data belong to a study of tumor and adjacent non-tumor tissue in lung cancer. The CDR3 totals 13 residues. Between the trimmed V and J ends, which lost 5 bases and 4 bases, there was a span of 9 bases. Germline lookup yields CDR1 ENHRY and CDR2 SYGVKD. No cell sorting was done before RNA was extracted from the tissue. The normal lung tissue was taken more than 3 cm from the tumor edge.

Sequenced sample: distant non-tumor lung tissue. The chain carries TRBV10-3 and TRBJ2-1; unclear D gene. The TCR was taken from a woman between 40 and 50 years old with non-small cell lung cancer. The CDR3 loop is CAISLSPYNEQFF. CDR3 nucleotides: TGTGCCATCAGTTTGTCCCCTTACAATGAGCAGTTCTTC.